This record covers a single T cell receptor (beta chain). This entry comes from a study of blood T cell repertoires in COVID-19. As for the study in general: T cells, B-cell-depleted T cells, or PBMCs provided the cDNA or gDNA that served as material.

Original processing methods: Amplification of reference gene primers was used by the study to estimate nucleated cell counts. Method: immunoSEQ multiplex PCR; TCRdb's copy keeps in-frame clones and lacks some. D and trimming were read from the DNA, whereas the V and J calls and clone size are those reported in that table. The sample has around 64,000 clones; roughly 90% are singletons. Germline V CDR1 and CDR2: LGHNT, FRNRAP. This CDR3 has 18 amino acids. Trimming took 0 bases from V and 7 from J; bases not matched to a gene: 13. The receptor comes from an older man in a cohort sampled during active COVID-19. The chain carries TRBV12-5 and TRBJ1-5, with 9 bases identical to TRBD1. The sequencing sample was made of peripheral blood. CDR3 sequence (DNA): TGTGCTAGTGGTTTGGTGTACACGGGACAGGGTATGGGGCAGCCCCAGCATTTT. It specifies CASGLVYTGQGMGQPQHF.